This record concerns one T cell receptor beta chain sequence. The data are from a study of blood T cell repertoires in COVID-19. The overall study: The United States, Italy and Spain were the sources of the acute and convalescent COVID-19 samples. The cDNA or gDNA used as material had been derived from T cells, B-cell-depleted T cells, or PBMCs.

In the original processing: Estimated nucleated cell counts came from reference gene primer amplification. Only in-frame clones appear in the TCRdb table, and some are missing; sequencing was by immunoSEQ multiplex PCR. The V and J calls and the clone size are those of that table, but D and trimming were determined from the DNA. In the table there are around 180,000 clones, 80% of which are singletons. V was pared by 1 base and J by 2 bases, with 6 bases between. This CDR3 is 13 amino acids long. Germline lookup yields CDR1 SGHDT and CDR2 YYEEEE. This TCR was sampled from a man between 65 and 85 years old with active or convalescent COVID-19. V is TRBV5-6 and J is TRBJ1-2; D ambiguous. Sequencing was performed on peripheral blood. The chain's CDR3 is CASSLRRNYGYTF. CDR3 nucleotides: TGTGCCAGCAGCTTGAGGCGGAACTATGGCTACACCTTC.